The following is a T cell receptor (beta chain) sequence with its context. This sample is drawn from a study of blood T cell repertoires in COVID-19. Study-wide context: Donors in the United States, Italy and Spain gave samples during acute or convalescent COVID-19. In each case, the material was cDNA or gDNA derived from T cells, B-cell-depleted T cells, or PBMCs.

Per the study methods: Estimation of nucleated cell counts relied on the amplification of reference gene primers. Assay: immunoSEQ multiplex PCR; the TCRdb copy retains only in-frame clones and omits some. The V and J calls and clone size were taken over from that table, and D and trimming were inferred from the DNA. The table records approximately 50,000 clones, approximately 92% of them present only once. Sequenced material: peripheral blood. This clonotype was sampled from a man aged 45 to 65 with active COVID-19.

This CDR3 is CASSRTGATDTQYF. The CDR3 DNA is TGTGCCAGCAGCCGGACAGGGGCCACAGATACGCAGTATTTT. This chain joins TRBV5-4 and TRBJ2-3, with 9 nucleotides matching TRBD1. The CDR3 is 14 amino acids. With 4 bases clipped from V and 2 bases from J, the junction kept 2 bases outside the gene matches. The germline V gene has CDR1 SGHNT and CDR2 YYREEE (reference sequence).